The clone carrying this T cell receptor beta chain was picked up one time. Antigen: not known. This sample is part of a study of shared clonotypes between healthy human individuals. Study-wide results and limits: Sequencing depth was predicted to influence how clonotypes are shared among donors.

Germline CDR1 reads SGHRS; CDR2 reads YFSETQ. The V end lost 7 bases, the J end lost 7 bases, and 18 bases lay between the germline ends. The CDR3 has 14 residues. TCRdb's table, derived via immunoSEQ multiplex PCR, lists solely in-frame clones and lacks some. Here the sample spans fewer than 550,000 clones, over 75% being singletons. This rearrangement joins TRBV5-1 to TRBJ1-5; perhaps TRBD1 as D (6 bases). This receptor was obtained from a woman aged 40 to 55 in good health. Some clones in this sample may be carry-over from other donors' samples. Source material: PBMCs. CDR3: CASSPTGGLQPQHF. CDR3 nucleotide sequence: TGCGCCAGCTCCCCTACCGGGGGGCTCCAGCCCCAGCATTTT.